A selection of T cell receptor beta chains follows, all from one sample in a study of T cells in Graves' hyperthyroidism and ophthalmopathy. TCRdb itself ran the multiplex PCR reads through MiXCR, one entry per CDR3 protein. The sample shows around 300,000 distinct CDR3 sequences, about 15% of them seen only once. Sequenced material: blood. The receptors were gathered from a woman in her twenties or thirties with Graves' hyperthyroidism. Both conserved end residues are part of each CDR3. The order of the fields is CDR3 protein, J gene, V gene.

cdr3_aa: CASSQRDRALRAEAFF; j_call: TRBJ1-1; v_call: TRBV5-1
cdr3_aa: CASSLRLGGSYNEQFF; j_call: TRBJ2-1; v_call: TRBV5-5
cdr3_aa: CASSFRAGLNYFYEQYF; j_call: TRBJ2-7; v_call: TRBV28
cdr3_aa: CASSKSPSAHNSPLHF; j_call: TRBJ1-6; v_call: TRBV6-1
cdr3_aa: CAISNGGQGTYGYTF; j_call: TRBJ1-2; v_call: TRBV10-3
cdr3_aa: CASSQPPTETQYF; j_call: TRBJ2-5; v_call: TRBV3-1
cdr3_aa: CASSQEIKGSPQHF; j_call: TRBJ1-5; v_call: TRBV4-3
cdr3_aa: CSASIPERESPPNQETQYF; j_call: TRBJ2-5; v_call: TRBV20-1
cdr3_aa: CASSIALGLAGGPGEQYF; j_call: TRBJ2-7; v_call: TRBV19
cdr3_aa: CAEREASNYGYTF; j_call: TRBJ1-2; v_call: TRBV6-1
cdr3_aa: CASSLEGQGVEQFF; j_call: TRBJ2-1; v_call: TRBV5-4
cdr3_aa: CASSPSGKSSYNEQFF; j_call: TRBJ2-1; v_call: TRBV6-2/TRBV6-3
cdr3_aa: CAWSVSPGREVQHF; j_call: TRBJ1-5; v_call: TRBV30
cdr3_aa: CARAQGRTRFF; j_call: TRBJ2-1; v_call: TRBV25-1
cdr3_aa: CASSYGDSGSSGANVLTF; j_call: TRBJ2-6; v_call: TRBV6-5
cdr3_aa: CSARDAGQGVDEQFF; j_call: TRBJ2-1; v_call: TRBV20-1
cdr3_aa: CASSLGGQGAEQYF; j_call: TRBJ2-7; v_call: TRBV5-6
cdr3_aa: CASNARGQGNTDTQYF; j_call: TRBJ2-3; v_call: TRBV5-4
cdr3_aa: CASSPQGQGVGGYTF; j_call: TRBJ1-2; v_call: TRBV7-2
cdr3_aa: CASSLDPKGEQYF; j_call: TRBJ2-7; v_call: TRBV5-1
cdr3_aa: CSARPPFGPETQYF; j_call: TRBJ2-5; v_call: TRBV20-1
cdr3_aa: CASGRGAPSYNEQFF; j_call: TRBJ2-1; v_call: TRBV27
cdr3_aa: CASSPLGTAAYYGYTF; j_call: TRBJ1-2; v_call: TRBV6-1
cdr3_aa: CAISNLAGGDEQFF; j_call: TRBJ2-1; v_call: TRBV10-3
cdr3_aa: CASSYSQASSGNTIYF; j_call: TRBJ1-3; v_call: TRBV6-5
cdr3_aa: CSASELAGGLGQYF; j_call: TRBJ2-7; v_call: TRBV20-1
cdr3_aa: CASSPGGGCEQYF; j_call: TRBJ2-7; v_call: TRBV2
cdr3_aa: CASSSGLVVRTGELFF; j_call: TRBJ2-2; v_call: TRBV2
cdr3_aa: CSARDQLFSYEQYF; j_call: TRBJ2-7; v_call: TRBV20-1
cdr3_aa: CASSFAGLTDTQYF; j_call: TRBJ2-3; v_call: TRBV28
cdr3_aa: CASCPRGYGYTF; j_call: TRBJ1-2; v_call: TRBV28
cdr3_aa: CASSIGQNTGELFF; j_call: TRBJ2-2; v_call: TRBV19
cdr3_aa: CASSSLWGYEQYF; j_call: TRBJ2-7; v_call: TRBV5-1
cdr3_aa: CASSLAGMSNQPQHF; j_call: TRBJ1-5; v_call: TRBV5-1
cdr3_aa: CASSLGQGDTQYF; j_call: TRBJ2-3; v_call: TRBV27
cdr3_aa: CASSSNRPGIAKNIQYF; j_call: TRBJ2-4; v_call: TRBV5-1
cdr3_aa: CASSLVVLAGVNEQFF; j_call: TRBJ2-1; v_call: TRBV11-2
cdr3_aa: CASSQDEKQGVGQYF; j_call: TRBJ2-7; v_call: TRBV4-1
cdr3_aa: CASKTTGADTQYF; j_call: TRBJ2-3; v_call: TRBV2
cdr3_aa: CASSPVSGYEQYF; j_call: TRBJ2-7; v_call: TRBV28
cdr3_aa: CASSYRNEQFF; j_call: TRBJ2-1; v_call: TRBV6-2/TRBV6-3
cdr3_aa: CASSTTTAQGQYF; j_call: TRBJ2-7; v_call: TRBV11-2
cdr3_aa: CASCVGTGGTQYF; j_call: TRBJ2-5; v_call: TRBV2
cdr3_aa: CASSWAYEQYF; j_call: TRBJ2-7; v_call: TRBV2
cdr3_aa: CASRKSILPEPSYNEQFF; j_call: TRBJ2-1; v_call: TRBV27
cdr3_aa: CASSLAVAVGGNEQFF; j_call: TRBJ2-1; v_call: TRBV5-1
cdr3_aa: CASSSPQLLSYEQYF; j_call: TRBJ2-7; v_call: TRBV6-2/TRBV6-3
cdr3_aa: CSGTSGSFYEQYF; j_call: TRBJ2-7; v_call: TRBV20-1